These 29 T cell receptor beta chains were sequenced from one sample in a study of cytomegalovirus exposure and HLA in healthy donors. Primers for the PCR totalled 60 Vbeta and 13 Jbeta. Profiled with immunoSEQ multiplex PCR; TCRdb holds only in-frame clones, not every one. There are about 160,000 clones in the sample; approximately 78% occur only once, and 6% to 9% lies in the top ten. Sequencing used PBMCs. These receptors all come from a woman aged 25 to 39 in good health and CMV-seropositive.

The chain joins TRBV5-1 to TRBJ2-1, with a weak D call TRBD1 (5 bases). From germline, CDR1 is SGHRS and CDR2 YFSETQ. There are 14 residues in the CDR3. V shed 4 bases and J shed 6 bases, with 14 bases lying between them. CDR3 region: CASSMLTARNEQFF. CDR3 DNA sequence: TGCGCCAGCAGCATGTTGACAGCCCGCAATGAGCAGTTCTTC.

The sample holds a few counts of this clone. The chain links TRBV6-6 to TRBJ1-6; 9 bases map to TRBD1. With V trimmed by 11 bases and J by 8 bases, 7 bases remained unmatched. The germline gives CDR1 MNHNY, CDR2 SVGAGI (reference sequence). CDR3 length equals 13 residues. DNA for the CDR3: TGTGCCGGGCAGACAGGGGGGGATTCACCCCTCCACTTT. This sequence encodes CAGQTGGDSPLHF.

This clone appeared a single time. V and J are TRBV4-2 and TRBJ1-3; D call uncertain. Deletions cut 0 bases from V and 0 bases from J, with 6 bases between. Germline assignment: CDR1 LGHNA and CDR2 YNFKEQ. This CDR3 is built from 15 residues. CDR3 loop: CASSQDRFSGNTIYF. CDR3 nucleotides: TGTGCCAGCAGCCAAGACAGATTCTCTGGAAACACCATATATTTT.

Here the CDR3 reads CSVSANYGYTF. CDR3 in DNA: TGCAGCGTTTCAGCTAACTATGGCTACACCTTC. This sequence joins TRBV29-1 and TRBJ1-2; unclear D gene. Trimming left V 5 bases short and J 0 bases short, with 4 bases between. Germline CDR1 and CDR2: SQVTM and ANQGSEA. The CDR3 is 11 residues long. Supplemented by reference TRBV29-1 and TRBJ1-2, the full variable domain reads SAVISQKPSRDICQRGTSLTIQCQVDSQVTMMFWYRQQPGQSLTLIATANQGSEATYESGFVIDKFPISRPNLTFSTLTVSNMSPEDSSIYLCSVSANYGYTFGSGTRLTVV.

This clone was detected ten times or more. This chain uses TRBV2 with TRBJ1-1; 10 bases align to TRBD1. The V and J ends lost 4 bases and 0 bases, in that order; junction bases with no gene match: 8. The CDR3 is 17 residues long. Germline assignment: CDR1 SNHLY and CDR2 FYNNEI. The CDR3: CASSGRTGGTMNTEAFF. The CDR3 region has the DNA TGTGCCAGCAGTGGACGGACAGGGGGAACAATGAACACTGAAGCTTTCTTT.

The rearrangement uses TRBV5-6 and TRBJ2-5; 7 bases agree with TRBD1. Germline V CDR1 and CDR2: SGHDT, YYEEEE. This CDR3 region has 14 residues. After removal of 0 bases from V and 4 bases from J, the junction contained 3 bases not matched to a gene. The CDR3 DNA is TGTGCCAGCAGCTTGGGAGGGGGCGGAGAGACCCAGTACTTC. Amino acid sequence: CASSLGGGGETQYF.

This clone was counted only a few times. V is TRBV19 and J is TRBJ1-4; unclear D gene. The V end was cut by 7 bases, the J end by 0 bases, with 15 bases between. Germline assignment: CDR1 LNHDA and CDR2 SQIVND (reference sequence). The CDR3 spans 16 residues. The CDR3 is CASNPGMGATNEKLFF. In DNA, the CDR3 is TGTGCCAGTAATCCGGGGATGGGTGCAACTAATGAAAAACTGTTTTTT.

The rearrangement joins TRBV5-1 to TRBJ1-1; a possible D gene is TRBD1 (5 bases). There are 15 residues in the CDR3. Trimming shortened V by 4 bases and J by 0 bases, and 13 bases separated the two germline ends. From germline, CDR1 is SGHRS and CDR2 YFSETQ. CDR3 loop: CASSPAGIMNTEAFF. The CDR3 DNA reads TGCGCCAGCAGCCCTGCAGGGATTATGAACACTGAAGCTTTCTTT.

This rearrangement joins TRBV7-9 to TRBJ2-3, with 10 nucleotides matching TRBD2. The CDR3 runs to 17 residues. The germline gives CDR1 SEHNR, CDR2 FQNEAQ (reference sequence). The junction had 6 bases not matched to a gene; V was cut back by 0 bases and J by 3 bases. DNA for the CDR3: TGTGCCAGCAGCTTAGCGGATAGCGGGGGGCCTACAGATACGCAGTATTTT. It translates to CASSLADSGGPTDTQYF. The full variable domain, completed using reference TRBV7-9 and TRBJ2-3, is DTGVSQNPRHKITKRGQNVTFRCDPISEHNRLYWYRQTLGQGPEFLTYFQNEAQLEKSRLLSDRFSAERPKGSFSTLEIQRTEQGDSAMYLCASSLADSGGPTDTQYFGPGTRLTVL.

This sequence joins TRBV6-6 and TRBJ2-3; 8 bases are a match to TRBD1. With 6 bases clipped from V and 4 bases from J, the junction kept 9 bases outside the gene matches. CDR1 and CDR2 from the germline V gene are MNHNY and SVGAGI (reference sequence). The CDR3 runs to 15 residues. The CDR3 loop is CASRRDRKGPDTQYF. The DNA for the CDR3 is TGTGCCAGCAGACGGGACAGGAAGGGGCCAGATACGCAGTATTTT.

The J gene is TRBJ1-2, the V gene TRBV6-6; D is unclear. CDR3 length equals 13 residues. The germline V and J ends were trimmed by 5 bases and 0 bases, with 7 bases remaining between them. Germline CDR1 is MNHNY and CDR2 is SVGAGI (reference sequence). Here the CDR3 reads CASSQVANYGYTF. The CDR3 DNA follows: TGTGCCAGCAGTCAGGTAGCTAACTATGGCTACACCTTC.

The chain couples TRBV7-3 to TRBJ2-3; perhaps TRBD1 as D (5 bases). CDR3 length: 15 amino acids. Germline V lookup: CDR1 SGHTA, CDR2 FQGTGA. Trimming removed 5 bases from V and 4 bases from J, with 16 bases in between. This CDR3 reads CASSPQGVGADTQYF. Written as DNA, the CDR3 is TGTGCCAGCAGCCCCCAGGGTGTGGGTGCAGATACGCAGTATTTT.

The chain combines TRBV6-1 with TRBJ1-2; D call uncertain. The germline gives CDR1 MNHNS, CDR2 SASEGT. The germline V and J ends were trimmed by 3 bases and 4 bases, with 6 bases remaining between them. The CDR3 consists of 12 residues. The CDR3 loop is CASSEGSYGYTF. DNA of the CDR3: TGTGCCAGCAGTGAGGGCAGCTATGGCTACACCTTC.

The genes are TRBV2 and TRBJ1-1, with D hard to call. CDR3 length: 13 residues. V was clipped by 3 bases and J by 1 base, with 6 bases between them. Germline V gene lookup returns CDR1 SNHLY and CDR2 FYNNEI. In DNA form, the CDR3 reads TGTGCCAGCAGTGAGCTCAGGAACACTGAAGCTTTCTTT. It is translated as CASSELRNTEAFF.

The chain recombines TRBV6-1 with TRBJ2-5; 7 bases match TRBD1. With 5 bases clipped from V and 3 bases from J, the junction kept 9 bases outside the gene matches. This CDR3 has 15 amino acids. Germline-derived CDR1 and CDR2 are MNHNS and SASEGT. The CDR3 is CASSKRDRVEETQYF. The CDR3 DNA sequence: TGTGCCAGCAGTAAAAGAGACAGGGTTGAAGAGACCCAGTACTTC.

J is TRBJ1-1 and V is TRBV7-8; D may be TRBD1 (6 bases). CDR1 and CDR2 (germline): SGHVS, FQNEAQ. The CDR3 covers 14 residues. The V end was cut by 6 bases, the J end by 0 bases, with 11 bases between. The CDR3 region has the DNA TGTGCCAGCAGTAACAGGGCTATGAACACTGAAGCTTTCTTT. It translates to CASSNRAMNTEAFF.

The rearrangement uses TRBV9 and TRBJ1-6, with TRBD1 matching over 8 bases. The V and J ends lost 4 bases and 9 bases, in that order; junction bases with no gene match: 12. Germline lookup yields CDR1 SGDLS and CDR2 YYNGEE. This CDR3 is 16 amino acids long. The CDR3 coding sequence is TGTGCCAGCAGCACCCAGGGGGCGCTATCTGGTTCACCCCTCCACTTT. This gives the protein CASSTQGALSGSPLHF.

The chain carries TRBV29-1 and TRBJ2-2; a possible D gene is TRBD1 (5 bases). V was clipped by 4 bases and J by 0 bases, with 9 bases between them. This CDR3 is built from 14 residues. Germline values: CDR1 SQVTM, CDR2 ANQGSEA. CDR3 region: CSVGRQPNTGELFF. The CDR3 DNA is TGCAGCGTTGGCCGACAGCCGAACACCGGGGAGCTGTTTTTT.

This chain joins TRBV5-6 and TRBJ2-5; TRBD2 matches 11 bases. The J call may be mistaken, given a closer DNA end match to TRBJ2-7. CDR3 length: 14 amino acids. Germline V gene data show CDR1 as SGHDT and CDR2 as YYEEEE. The CDR3 DNA reads as TGTGCCAGCAGCTTGCCTAGCGGGGGGATCGAGCAGTACTTC. Protein sequence: CASSLPSGGIEQYF.

For the CDR3, the DNA is TGTGCCAGCAGCCCCGGGACTAGCGGGGGGGCGGGCACAGATACGCAGTATTTT. This gives the protein CASSPGTSGGAGTDTQYF. The chain has TRBV5-4 and TRBJ2-3; 16 bases align to TRBD2. The V gene end was trimmed by 4 bases and the J gene end by 1 base; junction bases not matched to a gene: 6. The CDR3 is 18 amino acids. CDR1 is SGHNT, CDR2 YYREEE, per germline (reference sequence).

This clone was counted between two and nine times. This chain links TRBV29-1 with TRBJ1-2; 7 bases fit TRBD1. The germline CDR1 and CDR2 sequences are SQVTM and ANQGSEA. The CDR3 is 12 amino acids. V shed 5 bases and J 7 bases; nucleotides not matched to a gene: 7. The CDR3: CSVHRGDIGYTF. In DNA, the CDR3 is TGCAGCGTTCACAGGGGAGACATTGGCTACACCTTC.

The V call is TRBV19, the J call TRBJ1-2; D gene unclear. Trimming left V 1 base short and J 4 bases short, with 10 bases between. Germline values: CDR1 LNHDA, CDR2 SQIVND (reference sequence). CDR3 length: 14 amino acids. The CDR3 sequence is CASSIGRSGYGYTF. DNA of the CDR3: TGTGCCAGTAGTATAGGACGGAGTGGCTATGGCTACACCTTC.

V is TRBV7-9 and J is TRBJ1-2; 11 nucleotides align to TRBD1. Germline V lookup: CDR1 SEHNR, CDR2 FQNEAQ (reference sequence). The CDR3 is 16 amino acids. V shed 5 bases, J shed 1 base, and the junction held 6 bases outside the gene matches. The CDR3 DNA reads as TGTGCCAGCAGCAGGGACAGGGGGTACCTTAACTATGGCTACACCTTC. Translating it yields CASSRDRGYLNYGYTF.

As regards this clone: The same CDR3 can be traced to other DNA sequences in this sample. This chain joins TRBV6-6 and TRBJ1-2; 7 bases fit TRBD1. CDR3 length: 15 residues. Germline CDR1 is MNHNY and CDR2 is SVGAGI (reference sequence). The J segment lost 4 bases and the V segment lost 2 bases, leaving 7 bases of the junction unmatched. The CDR3 region is CASSYMAQGLYGYTF. CDR3 nucleotides: TGTGCCAGCAGTTACATGGCACAGGGGCTCTATGGCTACACCTTC.

The chain uses TRBV27 and TRBJ2-7; possibly TRBD2 for D (5 bases). CDR1 is MNHEY, CDR2 SMNVEV, per germline (reference sequence). Trimming took 5 bases from V and 0 from J, leaving 14 bases between them. This CDR3 has 15 residues. CDR3 region: CASSRGLPPSYEQYF. The CDR3 DNA is TGTGCCAGCAGTCGGGGATTGCCGCCCTCCTACGAGCAGTACTTC.

J is TRBJ1-2 and V is TRBV6-6, with 8 bases aligning to TRBD1. Per the germline V gene, CDR1 is MNHNY and CDR2 is SVGAGI (reference sequence). V dropped 6 bases and J dropped 9; count of bases not matched to a gene: 12. The CDR3 has 14 amino acids. The CDR3 sequence: CASSLGDRGSRYTF. Written as DNA, the CDR3 is TGTGCCAGCAGCCTCGGCGACAGGGGATCTCGCTACACCTTC.

This clone was counted a single time. The chain combines TRBV6-5 with TRBJ2-5; no reliable D call. The DNA end favors TRBJ2-7, so the J call may be wrong. Germline CDR1 MNHEY, CDR2 SVGAGI. The CDR3 totals 15 residues. CDR3 sequence (DNA): TGTGCCAGCAGCCGAACCCCGTTTTCTCTCTACGAGCAGTACTTC. Its translation: CASSRTPFSLYEQYF.

The chain joins TRBV28 to TRBJ1-1, with 7 bases matching TRBD1. The ends lost 6 bases at V and 0 bases at J; junction bases unmatched: 4. This CDR3 comprises 14 residues. Per the germline V gene, CDR1 is MDHEN and CDR2 is SYDVKM. This CDR3 reads CASSSGQMNTEAFF. In DNA form, the CDR3 reads TGTGCCAGCAGCTCGGGACAGATGAACACTGAAGCTTTCTTT.

V is TRBV7-2 and J is TRBJ2-1; D remains unclear. This CDR3 is built from 12 residues. Trimming took 5 bases from V and 5 from J, leaving 7 bases between them. The germline V gene has CDR1 SGHTA and CDR2 FQGNSA. In nucleotides, the CDR3 is TGTGCCAGCAGCCCGTTTCACAATGAGCAGTTCTTC. Encoded protein: CASSPFHNEQFF.